The 27 T cell receptor beta chains reported below all come from one sample, sequenced in a study of T-cell memory formation after mild COVID-19. MiXCR, applied by TCRdb to the 5' RACE reads, yields one record per CDR3 protein. Of some 330,000 distinct CDR3 sequences detected, under 25% appear once; the ten largest clones hold 9.5% to 15%. The source material was PBMCs or a T cell subset sorted from them (not recorded which). Source of these receptors: an adult woman who had mild COVID-19 (a few samples of this study predate the infection). Cell type and time point are not known.

J is TRBJ2-1 and V is TRBV18; D not certain. CDR1 is KGHSH and CDR2 is LQKENI in the germline V gene. The CDR3 length is 12 residues. V gave up 3 bases and J gave up 5 bases, with 5 bases separating them. CDR3 region: CASSPVHNEQFF. The DNA of the CDR3 is TGTGCCAGCTCACCTGTTCACAATGAGCAGTTCTTC.

This clonotype was observed a few times. The chain employs TRBV4-3 and TRBJ2-2; 7 bases are shared with TRBD2. The CDR3 loop spans 17 amino acids. Looked up from germline, CDR1 is LGHNA and CDR2 is YSLEER. The ends lost 0 bases at V and 7 bases at J; junction bases unmatched: 11. The CDR3 coding sequence is TGCGCCAGCAGCCAAGATCTGGGGGAGGGTCTTGTCGGGGAGCTGTTTTTT. Translation: CASSQDLGEGLVGELFF.

The genes are TRBV7-9 and TRBJ2-5, with 12 bases lining up with TRBD1. This CDR3 is built from 14 residues. Germline V lookup: CDR1 SEHNR, CDR2 FQNEAQ (reference sequence). Germline trimming cut 6 bases from V and 4 bases from J; bases unmatched to any gene: 3. CDR3 amino acids: CASRGQGATETQYF. CDR3 sequence (DNA): TGTGCCAGCAGGGGACAGGGGGCTACAGAGACCCAGTACTTC.

This clonotype has just a few counts. The V call is TRBV5-1, the J call TRBJ2-1, with TRBD2 identical over 8 bases. The CDR3 has 15 residues. J gave up 7 bases and V 6 bases, and 12 bases lay outside the gene matches. The germline V gene has CDR1 SGHRS and CDR2 YFSETQ. Here the CDR3 reads CASTVDSGIVNEQFF. In DNA form, the CDR3 reads TGCGCCAGCACTGTAGATAGCGGGATCGTGAATGAGCAGTTCTTC.

V gene TRBV6-2 or TRBV6-3 combines with J gene TRBJ2-1; 10 positions agree with TRBD2. After removal of 8 bases from V and 3 bases from J, the junction contained 10 bases not matched to a gene. The CDR3 spans 16 residues. Per germline, CDR1 MNHEY and CDR2 SVGEGT. The CDR3 region is CASQGRLAGGYNEQFF. The CDR3 nucleotides are TGTGCCAGCCAAGGTCGGTTAGCGGGAGGCTACAATGAGCAGTTCTTC.

The genes are TRBV10-3 and TRBJ2-7, with 8 positions matching TRBD1. Germline CDR1 is ENHRY and CDR2 is SYGVKD. The CDR3 consists of 14 residues. The V and J ends lost 6 bases and 0 bases, in that order; junction bases with no gene match: 4. DNA for the CDR3: TGTGCCATCAGAGGGGACAGGAGCTCCTACGAGCAGTACTTC. This encodes CAIRGDRSSYEQYF.

This clonotype was observed a handful of times. This sequence joins TRBV19 and TRBJ2-2; TRBD2 aligns across 14 bases. CDR3 length: 22 amino acids. The germline V gene has CDR1 LNHDA and CDR2 SQIVND (reference sequence). CDR3: CAGGNLHRLAGGPGSNTGELFF. The CDR3 coding sequence is TGTGCAGGCGGTAACTTGCATCGACTAGCGGGAGGGCCCGGGTCGAACACCGGGGAGCTGTTTTTT. Filled out from reference TRBV19 and TRBJ2-2, the complete variable domain reads DGGITQSPKYLFRKEGQNVTLSCEQNLNHDAMYWYRQDPGQGLRLIYYSQIVNDFQKGDIAEGYSVSREKKESFPLTVTSAQKNPTAFYLCAGGNLHRLAGGPGSNTGELFFGEGSRLTVL.

This clonotype was observed a handful of times. The chain uses TRBV18 and TRBJ2-4; D gene unclear. Germline V CDR1 and CDR2: KGHSH, LQKENI. Trimming took off 0 bases at V and 1 base at J, with 4 bases between the two ends. CDR3 length equals 14 residues. As DNA, the CDR3 is TGTGCCAGCTCACCACCGACGGCCAAAAACATTCAGTACTTC. It codes for CASSPPTAKNIQYF.

This rearrangement joins TRBV5-1 to TRBJ2-3; D gene ambiguous. Between the trimmed V and J ends, which lost 4 bases and 6 bases, there was a span of 18 bases. This CDR3 has 15 residues. Per the germline V gene, CDR1 is SGHRS and CDR2 is YFSETQ. CDR3 nucleotides: TGCGCCAGCAGCCCTCTTGGGGTCGTGTGGGATACGCAGTATTTT. It encodes CASSPLGVVWDTQYF. Full variable domain (remainder filled in from reference TRBV5-1 and TRBJ2-3): KAGVTQTPRYLIKTRGQQVTLSCSPISGHRSVSWYQQTPGQGLQFLFEYFSETQRNKGNFPGRFSGRQFSNSRSEMNVSTLELGDSALYLCASSPLGVVWDTQYFGPGTRLTVL.

This clonotype was detected a few times. This chain links TRBV11-2 with TRBJ2-1; 7 bases map to TRBD1. This CDR3 spans 15 amino acids. Germline assignment: CDR1 SGHAT and CDR2 FQNNGV. Losses at the gene ends were 4 bases for V and 9 bases for J; bases not matched to a gene: 12. In DNA, the CDR3 is TGTGCCAGCAGCTACGTGGCGACAGGGTCCTTTGAGCAGTTCTTC. Encoded protein: CASSYVATGSFEQFF.

This clonotype was detected many times. V gene TRBV29-1 combines with J gene TRBJ2-1; the D is unclear. The length of the CDR3 is 13 residues. Trimming removed 6 bases from V and 0 bases from J, with 9 bases in between. In germline, CDR1 is SQVTM, CDR2 ANQGSEA. CDR3 region: CSVGRGSYNEQFF. The CDR3 nucleotides read TGCAGCGTCGGACGCGGCTCCTACAATGAGCAGTTCTTC.

J is TRBJ2-7 and V is TRBV5-6; no reliable D call. The CDR3 has 15 residues. Trimming removed 3 bases from V and 2 bases from J, with 15 bases in between. Germline values: CDR1 SGHDT, CDR2 YYEEEE. The CDR3 DNA is TGTGCCAGCAGCTCCCGCCCGACGGTAACCTACGAGCAGTACTTC. Protein: CASSSRPTVTYEQYF.

This chain joins TRBV19 and TRBJ2-4, with 11 positions matching TRBD2. This CDR3 spans 18 amino acids. Losses at the gene ends were 2 bases for V and 4 bases for J; bases not matched to a gene: 10. Germline CDR1 and CDR2: LNHDA and SQIVND (reference sequence). The CDR3 here is CASSILPGTSGRKNIQYF. CDR3 bases: TGTGCCAGTAGTATATTACCCGGGACTAGCGGTCGGAAAAACATTCAGTACTTC.

In this sample, this clonotype turned up a few times. The chain joins TRBV6-5 to TRBJ2-2, with 9 bases that match TRBD2. The V gene end was trimmed by 4 bases and the J gene end by 4 bases; junction bases not matched to a gene: 4. CDR1 is MNHEY, CDR2 SVGAGI, per germline. The CDR3 totals 15 residues. The CDR3 nucleotides read TGTGCCAGCAGTTGGCGGGAGGGAGGCACCGGGGAGCTGTTTTTT. It is translated as CASSWREGGTGELFF.

The chain couples TRBV3-1 to TRBJ2-7; D is ambiguous. Germline V gives CDR1 LGHDT, CDR2 YNNKEL (reference sequence). The CDR3 length is 12 residues. Between the trimmed V and J ends, which lost 2 bases and 7 bases, there was a span of 9 bases. CDR3 in DNA: TGTGCCAGCAGCCAACTGGCTAGGGAGCAGTACTTC. This codes for CASSQLAREQYF.

In DNA, the CDR3 is TGTGCCAGCTCATCAAGCGGGAGGGCTTGGGAGACCCAGTACTTC. It encodes CASSSSGRAWETQYF. This rearrangement joins TRBV18 to TRBJ2-5, with 10 bases matching TRBD2. With V trimmed by 5 bases and J by 5 bases, 8 bases remained unmatched. CDR3 length: 15 residues. Germline lookup yields CDR1 KGHSH and CDR2 LQKENI.

The chain combines TRBV7-3 with TRBJ2-5; no clear D gene. Per germline, CDR1 SGHTA and CDR2 FQGTGA. Trimming cost V 0 bases and J 2 bases, with 4 bases left between them. The CDR3 is 13 residues long. The CDR3 DNA follows: TGTGCCAGCAGCTTAACTCATCAAGAGACCCAGTACTTC. It translates to CASSLTHQETQYF.

The chain has TRBV5-4 and TRBJ1-1, with no clear D. Germline loops: CDR1 SGHNT, CDR2 YYREEE (reference sequence). The ends were cut back, 4 bases at V and 4 bases at J, with 14 bases in the middle. There are 14 residues in the CDR3. The DNA for the CDR3 is TGTGCCAGCAGCCCCGTGGCAGGAGGCACTGAAGCTTTCTTT. Translation gives CASSPVAGGTEAFF.

This sequence joins TRBV9 and TRBJ2-2; TRBD2 matches at 7 bases. Germline CDR1 and CDR2: SGDLS and YYNGEE. With V trimmed by 3 bases and J by 6 bases, 2 bases remained unmatched. The CDR3 runs 13 residues. This CDR3 reads CASSDGLAGELFF. Here the CDR3 DNA reads TGTGCCAGCAGCGACGGACTAGCCGGGGAGCTGTTTTTT.

The chain uses TRBV3-1 and TRBJ2-7; 9 nucleotides align to TRBD1. The CDR3 loop spans 14 amino acids. CDR1 is LGHDT and CDR2 is YNNKEL in the germline V gene (reference sequence). V shed 6 bases, J shed 5 bases, and the junction held 8 bases outside the gene matches. The CDR3 region has the DNA TGTGCCAGCAGTCATGCCGGGACAGGGAACGAGCAGTACTTC. Amino acid sequence: CASSHAGTGNEQYF.

The chain uses TRBV4-1 and TRBJ2-3; TRBD2 aligns across 9 bases. V trimming: 3 bases; J trimming: 3 bases; junction bases outside the gene matches: 10. Germline values: CDR1 MGHRA, CDR2 YSYEKL. The CDR3 length is 17 residues. In nucleotides, the CDR3 is TGCGCCAGCAGCCATCCTGGAGCGGGGGGCCCTACAGATACGCAGTATTTT. This encodes CASSHPGAGGPTDTQYF.

This chain connects TRBV19 to TRBJ1-1; 8 bases are a match to TRBD1. The CDR3 length is 13 residues. With V trimmed by 3 bases and J by 6 bases, 3 bases remained unmatched. CDR1 is LNHDA, CDR2 SQIVND, per germline (reference sequence). Here the CDR3 reads CASSIAGGPEAFF. The CDR3 DNA reads as TGTGCCAGTAGTATCGCAGGGGGCCCTGAAGCTTTCTTT.

The CDR3 nucleotides read TGTGCGACAAAAAAACAGGGGTATGATGGCGAGCAGTACTTC. This gives the protein CATKKQGYDGEQYF. The chain is built from TRBV2 and TRBJ2-7; 7 nucleotides match TRBD1. This CDR3 comprises 14 residues. Per germline, CDR1 SNHLY and CDR2 FYNNEI.

The chain uses TRBV7-6 and TRBJ2-5; perhaps TRBD1 as D (5 bases). Germline CDR1 and CDR2: SGHVS and FNYEAQ. The CDR3 has 15 amino acids. Trimming cost V 4 bases and J 5 bases, with 17 bases left between them. The DNA for the CDR3 is TGTGCCAGCAGCTACCAACCCAGCTGGGGCGAGACCCAGTACTTC. Its translation: CASSYQPSWGETQYF.

The chain employs TRBV9 and TRBJ2-1; TRBD1 matches 9 bases. This CDR3 spans 15 amino acids. The V and J ends lost 4 bases and 9 bases, in that order; junction bases with no gene match: 11. Germline-derived CDR1 and CDR2 are SGDLS and YYNGEE. The CDR3 loop is CASSPGTGFGSEQFF. The CDR3 DNA reads TGTGCCAGCAGCCCGGGGACAGGGTTCGGGAGTGAGCAGTTCTTC.

The gene calls are TRBV10-3 and TRBJ1-2; no definite D call. The V gene's germline CDR1 is ENHRY and CDR2 SYGVKD. This CDR3 is 14 amino acids long. V shed 6 bases and J shed 6 bases, with 17 bases lying between them. CDR3 residues: CAIRNDLGFHGYTF. CDR3 coding DNA: TGTGCCATCAGAAACGACTTGGGGTTTCATGGCTACACCTTC.

This clonotype was seen a handful of times. The chain employs TRBV2 and TRBJ2-1; D may match TRBD1 or TRBD2 (5 bases each). With 6 bases removed from V and 8 bases from J, the gap between germline ends came to 17 bases. This CDR3 has 14 residues. CDR1 and CDR2 from the germline V gene are SNHLY and FYNNEI. CDR3 DNA: TGTGCCAGCAGGCGCCGGGACCGAGGGGATGAGCAGTTCTTC. Translation gives CASRRRDRGDEQFF.